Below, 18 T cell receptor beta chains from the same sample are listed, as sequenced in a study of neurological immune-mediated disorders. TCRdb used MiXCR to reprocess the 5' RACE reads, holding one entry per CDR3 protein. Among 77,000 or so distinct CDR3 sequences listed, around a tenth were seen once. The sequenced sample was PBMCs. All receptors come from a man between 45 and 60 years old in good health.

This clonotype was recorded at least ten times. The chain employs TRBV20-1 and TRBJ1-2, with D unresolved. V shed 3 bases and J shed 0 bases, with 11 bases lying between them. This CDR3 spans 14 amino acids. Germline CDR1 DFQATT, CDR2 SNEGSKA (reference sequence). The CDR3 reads CSASRTTTNYGYTF. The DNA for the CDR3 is TGCAGTGCTAGTCGTACGACGACTAACTATGGCTACACCTTC.

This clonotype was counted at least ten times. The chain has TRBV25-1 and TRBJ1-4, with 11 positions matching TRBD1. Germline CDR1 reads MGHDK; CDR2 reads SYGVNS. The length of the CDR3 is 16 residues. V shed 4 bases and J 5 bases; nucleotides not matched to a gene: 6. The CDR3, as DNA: TGTGCCAGCAGTGCGAGGGGGACAGGGGGAAATGAAAAACTGTTTTTT. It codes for CASSARGTGGNEKLFF.

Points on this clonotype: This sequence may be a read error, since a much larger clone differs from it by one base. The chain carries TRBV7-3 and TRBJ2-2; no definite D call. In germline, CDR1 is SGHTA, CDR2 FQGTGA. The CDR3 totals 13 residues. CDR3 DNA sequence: TGTGCCGGCAGCGAAGGGTCCACCGGGGAGCTGTTTTTT. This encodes CAGSEGSTGELFF.

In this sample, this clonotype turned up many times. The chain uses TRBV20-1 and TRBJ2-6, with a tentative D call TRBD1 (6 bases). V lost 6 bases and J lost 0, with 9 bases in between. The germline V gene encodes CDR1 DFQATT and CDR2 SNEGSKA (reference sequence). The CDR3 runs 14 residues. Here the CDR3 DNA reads TGCAGTGCGAACAGGGCCTCTGGGGCCAACGTCCTGACTTTC. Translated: CSANRASGANVLTF.

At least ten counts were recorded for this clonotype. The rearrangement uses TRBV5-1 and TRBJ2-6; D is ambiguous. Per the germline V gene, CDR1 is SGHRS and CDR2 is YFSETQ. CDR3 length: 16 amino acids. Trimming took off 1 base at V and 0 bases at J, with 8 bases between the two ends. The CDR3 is CASSLQASSGANVLTF. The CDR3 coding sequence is TGCGCCAGCAGCTTGCAAGCGAGCTCTGGGGCCAACGTCCTGACTTTC.

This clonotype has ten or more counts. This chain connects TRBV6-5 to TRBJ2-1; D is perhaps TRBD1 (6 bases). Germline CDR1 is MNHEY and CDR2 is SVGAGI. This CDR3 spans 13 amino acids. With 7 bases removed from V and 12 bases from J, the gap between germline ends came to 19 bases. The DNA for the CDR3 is TGTGCCAGCACCCAAGGGATGACAGGAGGGCAGTTCTTC. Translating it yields CASTQGMTGGQFF.

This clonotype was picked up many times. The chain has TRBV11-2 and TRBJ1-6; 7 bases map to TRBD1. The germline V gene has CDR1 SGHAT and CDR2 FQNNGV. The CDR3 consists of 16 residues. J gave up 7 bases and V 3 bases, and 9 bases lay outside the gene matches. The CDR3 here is CASSLLFQGVNSPLHF. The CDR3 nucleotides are TGTGCCAGCAGCTTGTTGTTCCAGGGGGTAAATTCACCCCTCCACTTT.

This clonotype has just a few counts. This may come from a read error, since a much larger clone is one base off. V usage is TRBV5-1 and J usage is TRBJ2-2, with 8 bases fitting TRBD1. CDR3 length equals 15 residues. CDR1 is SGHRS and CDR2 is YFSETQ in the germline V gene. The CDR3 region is CASSLLRQGAGEPFF. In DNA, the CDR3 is TGCGCCAGCAGCTTGTTACGTCAGGGGGCCGGGGAGCCGTTTTTT.

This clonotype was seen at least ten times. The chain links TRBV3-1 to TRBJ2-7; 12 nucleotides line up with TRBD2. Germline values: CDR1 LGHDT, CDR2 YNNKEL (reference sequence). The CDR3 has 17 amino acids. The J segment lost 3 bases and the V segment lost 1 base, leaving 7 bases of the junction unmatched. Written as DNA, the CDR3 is TGTGCCAGCAGCCAAGCGCCTAGCGGGGGGGCCGACTACGAGCAGTACTTC. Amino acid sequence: CASSQAPSGGADYEQYF.

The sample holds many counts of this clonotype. The CDR3 sequence: CASSLAAGESYEQYF. The CDR3 nucleotides read TGCGCCAGCAGCTTGGCCGCAGGGGAGTCCTACGAGCAGTACTTC. The chain employs TRBV5-1 and TRBJ2-7, with D perhaps matching TRBD1 (6 bases). The V gene lost 0 bases and the J gene lost 1 base, with 11 bases spanning the gap. The germline gives CDR1 SGHRS, CDR2 YFSETQ. This CDR3 spans 15 amino acids.

CDR3 DNA: TGTGCCAGCAGTTTGACAGCAACACCTGAAGCTTTCTTT. Translated: CASSLTATPEAFF. This chain joins TRBV28 and TRBJ1-1, with D perhaps TRBD1 (5 bases). The CDR3 runs to 13 residues. In germline, CDR1 is MDHEN, CDR2 SYDVKM. Trimming shortened V by 3 bases and J by 6 bases, and 11 bases separated the two germline ends.

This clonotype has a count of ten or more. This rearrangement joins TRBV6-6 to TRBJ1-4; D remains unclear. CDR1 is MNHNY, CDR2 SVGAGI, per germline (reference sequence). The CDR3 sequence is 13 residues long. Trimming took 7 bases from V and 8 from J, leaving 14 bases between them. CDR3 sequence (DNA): TGTGCCAGCACCAGAGGACCCAGGGAAAAACTGTTTTTT. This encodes CASTRGPREKLFF.

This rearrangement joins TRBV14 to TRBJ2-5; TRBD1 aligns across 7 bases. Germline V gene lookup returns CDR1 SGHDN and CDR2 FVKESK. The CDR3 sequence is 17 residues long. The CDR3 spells CVSSQPIWGQRQETQYF. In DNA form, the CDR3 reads TGTGTCAGTAGCCAACCTATTTGGGGACAGAGGCAAGAGACCCAGTACTTC.

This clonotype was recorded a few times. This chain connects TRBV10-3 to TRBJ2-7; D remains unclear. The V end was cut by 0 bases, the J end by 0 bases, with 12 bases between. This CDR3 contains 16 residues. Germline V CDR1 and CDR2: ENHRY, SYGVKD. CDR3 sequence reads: CAISESAGTYSYEQYF. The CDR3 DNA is TGTGCCATCAGTGAGTCCGCAGGCACTTACTCCTACGAGCAGTACTTC.

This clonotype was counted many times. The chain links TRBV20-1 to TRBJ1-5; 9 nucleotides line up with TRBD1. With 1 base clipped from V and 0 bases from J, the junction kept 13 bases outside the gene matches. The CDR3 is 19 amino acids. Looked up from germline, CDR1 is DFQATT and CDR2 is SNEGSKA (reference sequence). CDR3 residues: CSARGGQGSRKYSNQPQHF. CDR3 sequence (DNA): TGCAGTGCTAGAGGGGGACAGGGTTCCCGAAAATATAGCAATCAGCCCCAGCATTTT.

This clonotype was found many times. DNA of the CDR3: TGCGCCAGCAGCTTGTCCCCAGTAATGAACACTGAAGCTTTCTTT. It encodes CASSLSPVMNTEAFF. V usage is TRBV5-1 and J usage is TRBJ1-1; D remains ambiguous. Trimming cost V 1 base and J 0 bases, with 10 bases left between them. The CDR3 has 15 amino acids. Germline V gene sequence: CDR1 SGHRS, CDR2 YFSETQ.

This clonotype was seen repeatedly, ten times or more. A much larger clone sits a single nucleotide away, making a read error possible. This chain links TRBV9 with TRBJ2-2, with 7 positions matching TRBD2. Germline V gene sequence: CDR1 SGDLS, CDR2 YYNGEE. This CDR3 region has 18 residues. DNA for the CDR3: TGTGGCAGCAGCGTAGGTCCAGCGGGGCCACTGAACACCGGGGAGCTGTTTTTT. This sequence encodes CGSSVGPAGPLNTGELFF.

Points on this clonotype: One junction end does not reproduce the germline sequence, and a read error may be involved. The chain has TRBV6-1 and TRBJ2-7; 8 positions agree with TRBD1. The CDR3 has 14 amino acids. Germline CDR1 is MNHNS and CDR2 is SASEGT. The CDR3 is CASSLPGQAHEHYF. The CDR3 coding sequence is TGTGCCAGCAGTCTTCCGGGACAGGCCCACGAGCACTACTTC.